What follows are 21 T cell receptor beta chains derived from one specimen sequenced in a study of vaccination effects on CD4 cells after COVID-19. ViraFEST expansion of antigen-specific CD4+ T cells with viral peptide pools preceded sequencing. When ten to eleven days of culture had elapsed, CD4+ T cells were isolated. Nucleocapsid antibodies were negative in the vaccine recipients, who had never had SARS-CoV-2 infection. Their antigens remain unidentified. Sequenced by immunoSEQ multiplex PCR; TCRdb stores in-frame clones only, minus some. The profile shows over 25,000 clones, about 81% of them singletons. This specimen consisted of CD4+ T cells from PBMCs cultured with SARS-CoV-2 spike peptides, obtained before COVID-19 vaccination. These receptors originate from a human donor who received a COVID-19 vaccine.

The CDR3 DNA reads TGTGCCAGCAGTTTATCCGCATATGACGGGGCGAACACCGGGGAGCTGTTTTTT. Translated: CASSLSAYDGANTGELFF. The chain carries TRBV28 and TRBJ2-2; weak D call: TRBD2 (5 bases). The CDR3 consists of 18 residues. Germline CDR1 and CDR2: MDHEN and SYDVKM. V gave up 1 base and J gave up 0 bases, with 15 bases separating them.

This clone occurred a few times. The V and J genes are TRBV3-1 (or the pseudogene TRBV3-2) and TRBJ1-3, with TRBD1 matching over 9 bases. V trimming: 1 base; J trimming: 2 bases; junction bases outside the gene matches: 3. Germline V gene lookup returns CDR1 LGHDT and CDR2 YNNKEL (reference sequence). This CDR3 region has 16 residues. CDR3 region: CASSQVYRGPGNTIYF. The CDR3 DNA is TGTGCCAGCAGCCAAGTTTACAGGGGGCCTGGAAACACCATATATTTT.

The V call is TRBV7-9, the J call TRBJ1-1; TRBD1 agrees at 7 bases. With 3 bases clipped from V and 3 bases from J, the junction kept 1 base outside the gene matches. This CDR3 spans 13 amino acids. Germline lookup yields CDR1 SEHNR and CDR2 FQNEAQ (reference sequence). The CDR3 nucleotides read TGTGCCAGCAGCTTCAGGGGGTACACTGAAGCTTTCTTT. Translating gives CASSFRGYTEAFF.

The chain uses TRBV2 and TRBJ2-5; TRBD1 might be the D (5 bases). This CDR3 spans 17 amino acids. Trimming stripped 4 bases from V and 4 bases from J, with 22 bases between. The germline V gene encodes CDR1 SNHLY and CDR2 FYNNEI. As DNA, the CDR3 is TGTGCCAGCAGTGCAGCCTTAGGGTCTCCAAGGGGAGAGACCCAGTACTTC. Translation gives CASSAALGSPRGETQYF.

This chain links TRBV7-9 with TRBJ2-7; no reliable D call. The CDR3 is 14 residues long. Deletions cut 2 bases from V and 2 bases from J, with 10 bases between. Germline V gene data show CDR1 as SEHNR and CDR2 as FQNEAQ (reference sequence). As DNA, the CDR3 is TGTGCCAGCAGCTTATGGCCGGAGACCTACGAGCAGTACTTC. This translates into CASSLWPETYEQYF.

The chain joins TRBV4-2 to TRBJ2-7; 8 nucleotides line up with TRBD1. The junction had 14 bases not matched to a gene; V was cut back by 0 bases and J by 4 bases. The germline gives CDR1 LGHNA, CDR2 YNFKEQ. There are 18 residues in the CDR3. CDR3 nucleotide sequence: TGTGCCAGCAGCCAAGATCTGAGGGGAACAGGGGGGAGGTACGAGCAGTACTTC. It codes for CASSQDLRGTGGRYEQYF.

This chain uses TRBV5-6 with TRBJ2-3; 7 nucleotides line up with TRBD1. This CDR3 has 13 amino acids. With 5 bases clipped from V and 2 bases from J, the junction kept 2 bases outside the gene matches. Germline V gene lookup returns CDR1 SGHDT and CDR2 YYEEEE. CDR3 residues: CASRGTATDTQYF. The CDR3 DNA sequence: TGTGCCAGCAGGGGGACAGCCACAGATACGCAGTATTTT.

V and J are TRBV30 and TRBJ1-3; D not certain. Germline CDR1 is GTSNPN and CDR2 is SVGIG (reference sequence). The V gene lost 3 bases and the J gene lost 1 base, with 7 bases spanning the gap. The CDR3 has 13 residues. This chain's CDR3 is CAWRGLSGNTIYF. The CDR3, as DNA: TGTGCCTGGAGGGGCTTATCTGGAAACACCATATATTTT.

The rearrangement uses TRBV5-6 and TRBJ1-5; maybe TRBD1 (6 bases). Per the germline V gene, CDR1 is SGHDT and CDR2 is YYEEEE. V lost 0 bases, J lost 0 bases, and 10 bases lay in between. There are 16 residues in the CDR3. CDR3 DNA: TGTGCCAGCAGCTTGGGTGGGGGACATAGCAATCAGCCCCAGCATTTT. Protein sequence: CASSLGGGHSNQPQHF. The full variable domain, completed using reference TRBV5-6 and TRBJ1-5, is DAGVTQSPTHLIKTRGQQVTLRCSPKSGHDTVSWYQQALGQGPQFIFQYYEEEERQRGNFPDRFSGHQFPNYSSELNVNALLLGDSALYLCASSLGGGHSNQPQHFGDGTRLSIL.

In this sample, this clone turned up a few times. This chain joins TRBV15 and TRBJ2-2; D may be TRBD1 (6 bases). CDR1 is LNHNV and CDR2 is YYDKDF in the germline V gene (reference sequence). V gave up 4 bases and J gave up 4 bases, with 13 bases separating them. The CDR3 extends over 15 amino acids. CDR3: CATSTRTGSTGELFF. The CDR3 coding sequence is TGTGCCACCAGCACCAGAACAGGGTCCACCGGGGAGCTGTTTTTT.

V usage is TRBV30 and J usage is TRBJ2-1; D ambiguous. CDR1 is GTSNPN, CDR2 SVGIG, per germline (reference sequence). V was trimmed by 4 bases and J by 10 bases, leaving 14 bases between them. This CDR3 comprises 12 residues. The CDR3 region is CAWKANGGEQFF. CDR3 DNA: TGTGCCTGGAAGGCGAACGGTGGGGAGCAGTTCTTC.

The CDR3 region is CASSITSPTTYEQYF. The CDR3 DNA reads as TGTGCCAGTAGTATTACTAGTCCCACCACCTACGAGCAGTACTTC. The chain employs TRBV19 and TRBJ2-7; a weak D match, TRBD2 (5 bases). Germline assignment: CDR1 LNHDA and CDR2 SQIVND (reference sequence). Trimming cost V 3 bases and J 2 bases, with 14 bases left between them. The CDR3 consists of 15 residues.

The rearrangement joins TRBV4-1 to TRBJ2-2; 8 bases align to TRBD2. In germline, CDR1 is MGHRA, CDR2 YSYEKL. V shed 3 bases and J 8 bases; nucleotides not matched to a gene: 11. The CDR3 totals 16 residues. CDR3: CASSQSGTRRPGELFF. CDR3 in DNA: TGCGCCAGCAGCCAGTCCGGGACTAGACGCCCGGGGGAGCTGTTTTTT.

The V call is TRBV13, the J call TRBJ1-1; D ambiguous. Trimming took 7 bases from V and 6 from J, leaving 21 bases between them. CDR1 is PRHDT and CDR2 is FYEKMQ in the germline V gene (reference sequence). This CDR3 contains 15 residues. CDR3 protein: CASILRPRSPSEAFF. The CDR3 DNA reads TGTGCCAGCATCCTCCGACCGAGGTCCCCTTCTGAAGCTTTCTTT.

This chain connects TRBV13 to TRBJ2-7; TRBD1 is a possible D gene (6 bases). The CDR3 sequence is 14 residues long. Looked up from germline, CDR1 is PRHDT and CDR2 is FYEKMQ (reference sequence). The V end was cut by 6 bases, the J end by 4 bases, with 16 bases between. CDR3 coding DNA: TGTGCCAGCAGAGCAGAGATAAGGGGGTACGAGCAGTACTTC. Its translation is CASRAEIRGYEQYF.

This chain joins TRBV5-8 and TRBJ1-5; D not certain. Germline V gives CDR1 SGHTS, CDR2 YDEGEE. Trimming took off 4 bases at V and 3 bases at J, with 11 bases between the two ends. This CDR3 comprises 14 residues. The chain's CDR3 is CASSPLDLNQPQHF. CDR3 coding DNA: TGTGCCAGCAGCCCCCTCGACCTCAATCAGCCCCAGCATTTT. The entire variable domain, with the rest obtained from reference TRBV5-8 and TRBJ1-5, is as follows: EAGVTQSPTHLIKTRGQQATLRCSPISGHTSVYWYQQALGLGLQFLLWYDEGEERNRGNFPPRFSGRQFPNYSSELNVNALELEDSALYLCASSPLDLNQPQHFGDGTRLSIL.

This CDR3 is CASSLQMETQYF. The CDR3 bases are TGTGCCAGCAGCTTACAAATGGAGACCCAGTACTTC. J is TRBJ2-5 and V is TRBV11-2; D gene unclear. Trimming cost V 2 bases and J 5 bases, with 6 bases left between them. The CDR3 runs to 12 residues. Germline V gives CDR1 SGHAT, CDR2 FQNNGV. Complete variable domain (other parts from reference TRBV11-2 and TRBJ2-5): EAGVAQSPRYKIIEKRQSVAFWCNPISGHATLYWYQQILGQGPKLLIQFQNNGVVDDSQLPKDRFSAERLKGVDSTLKIQPAKLEDSAVYLCASSLQMETQYFGPGTRLLVL.

The chain joins TRBV28 to TRBJ1-2; 7 bases fit TRBD1. The CDR3 is 15 amino acids. CDR1 and CDR2 from the germline V gene are MDHEN and SYDVKM. Germline trimming cut 7 bases from V and 3 bases from J; bases unmatched to any gene: 11. Here the CDR3 DNA reads TGTGCCAGCACCTTACCTACAGGGGCCCACTATGGCTACACCTTC. This sequence encodes CASTLPTGAHYGYTF.

The chain carries TRBV12-3 or TRBV12-4 and TRBJ2-3, with 8 positions matching TRBD2. Trimming cost V 6 bases and J 1 base; bases outside gene matches: 0. This CDR3 is 13 amino acids long. CDR3 protein: CASRRGGTDTQYF. The CDR3 region has the DNA TGTGCCAGCAGGCGGGGGGGCACAGATACGCAGTATTTT.

This chain connects TRBV2 to TRBJ2-2; D is unclear. V dropped 2 bases and J dropped 1 base, with 8 bases sitting between them. Germline assignment: CDR1 SNHLY and CDR2 FYNNEI. The CDR3 length is 15 residues. This CDR3 is CASSEKRKNTGELFF. The CDR3 nucleotides are TGTGCCAGCAGTGAAAAGCGAAAGAACACCGGGGAGCTGTTTTTT.

This rearrangement joins TRBV4-1 to TRBJ1-2; unclear D gene. Germline assignment: CDR1 MGHRA and CDR2 YSYEKL. Trimming removed 2 bases from V and 0 bases from J, with 4 bases in between. The CDR3 is made up of 13 amino acids. CDR3 amino acids: CASSQTANYGYTF. The CDR3 DNA follows: TGCGCCAGCAGCCAAACCGCTAACTATGGCTACACCTTC.